These 4 T cell receptor beta chains were sequenced from one sample in a study of spatial heterogeneity in lung cancer. General study findings and limits: Counts that tracked tumor mutation counts were those of expanded intratumoral alpha and beta TCRs.

TCRdb re-derived calls from the 5' RACE reads in MiXCR, one entry per CDR3 protein. The sample includes a few thousand distinct CDR3 sequences, 5.8% of them seen just once. Noted time point: sample taken at primary tumor resection. Antigens of these TCRs are unknown. The sequences come from lung tumor tissue, collected at surgery. These receptors originate from a male donor with early-stage non-small cell lung cancer.

In its sample, this clonotype is large. The chain uses TRBV29-1 and TRBJ1-5; 7 positions match TRBD1. V lost 4 bases, J lost 7 bases, and 4 bases stayed unmatched. Germline-derived CDR1 and CDR2 are SQVTM and ANQGSEA. The CDR3 is made up of 12 amino acids. The CDR3 bases are TGCAGCGTTGGACAGGGTTCCCAGCCCCAGCATTTT. Amino acid sequence: CSVGQGSQPQHF. Supplemented by reference TRBV29-1 and TRBJ1-5, the full variable domain reads SAVISQKPSRDICQRGTSLTIQCQVDSQVTMMFWYRQQPGQSLTLIATANQGSEATYESGFVIDKFPISRPNLTFSTLTVSNMSPEDSSIYLCSVGQGSQPQHFGDGTRLSIL.

Relative to its sample, this clonotype is medium-sized (0.01 to 0.1%). The gene calls are TRBV10-3 and TRBJ2-4; a weak D match, TRBD2 (6 bases). CDR1 is ENHRY, CDR2 SYGVKD, per germline. Trimming stripped 6 bases from V and 6 bases from J, with 15 bases between. The CDR3 loop spans 14 amino acids. Here the CDR3 reads CAISTGGSGNIQYF. For the CDR3, the DNA is TGTGCCATCAGCACCGGAGGGTCCGGAAACATTCAGTACTTC.

This clonotype was seen at least ten times. V is TRBV9 and J is TRBJ2-3, with D tentatively TRBD1 (5 bases). Germline V lookup: CDR1 SGDLS, CDR2 YYNGEE. This CDR3 contains 12 residues. The ends were cut back, 6 bases at V and 3 bases at J, with 8 bases in the middle. The CDR3, as DNA: TGTGCCAGCACCCGGACAACAGATACGCAGTATTTT. Encoded protein: CASTRTTDTQYF. The variable domain in full, with the rest retrieved from reference TRBV9 and TRBJ2-3, is DSGVTQTPKHLITATGQRVTLRCSPRSGDLSVYWYQQSLDQGLQFLIQYYNGEERAKGNILERFSAQQFPDLHSELNLSSLELGDSALYFCASTRTTDTQYFGPGTRLTVL.

This clonotype was counted at least ten times. This rearrangement joins TRBV7-4 to TRBJ2-4, with D uncertain. The V end was cut by 2 bases, the J end by 0 bases, with 14 bases between. The CDR3 runs 17 residues. Germline values: CDR1 SGHVT, CDR2 SQSDAQ. The CDR3 spells CASSLSLGPLAKNIQYF. The CDR3 DNA reads as TGTGCCAGCAGCTTATCTCTCGGGCCCCTAGCCAAAAACATTCAGTACTTC.